This T cell receptor beta chain was profiled in a study of T cells in localized non-small cell lung cancer. Study-wide points: A median of approximately 54 clones ranked among the top 100 in tumor appeared in adjacent lung. The study sequenced only one region of the tumor. As a result, intratumor heterogeneity could not be excluded and remains possible. It was uninvolved adjacent lung that showed the highest T cell clonality, exceeding tumor. Higher T cell density in the blood was associated with longer overall survival, whereas higher adjacent-lung clonality associated with shorter survival.

The table came from immunoSEQ multiplex PCR; TCRdb's copy has only in-frame clones and leaves some out. The sample yields around 83,000 clones, around three quarters seen once. The CDR3 length is 14 residues. V gave up 4 bases and J gave up 6 bases, with 16 bases separating them. Germline lookup yields CDR1 LNHDA and CDR2 SQIVND (reference sequence). Comment on this clone: Its cognate antigen is unknown.

The J gene is TRBJ2-7, the V gene TRBV19; D may be TRBD2 (5 bases). This TCR was recovered from a man aged 35-69 years with stage II squamous cell lung carcinoma. The input for sequencing was PBMCs, taken before any cancer treatment. The CDR3 coding sequence is TGTGCCAGTAGTAGCGGGCAGGCCATTCGCGAGCAGTACTTC. Amino acids: CASSSGQAIREQYF.